This T cell receptor (beta chain) is from a study of CXCR3-negative and CXCR3-positive naive CD8 T cells. Overall study: Each library gave roughly 1.4 +/- 0.3 million of about 140 million TRB reads. General observations from the study: CXCR3 expression dropped partially after cryopreservation, and most assays relied on fresh PBMCs. CXCR3-positive naive cells had more hydrophobic TRB CDR3s than CXCR3-negative naive cells. For naive cells, CXCR3-negative and CXCR3-positive subsets had similar TRBV-TRBJ usage; for memory cells, usage differed.

CDR3 length equals 13 residues. Germline values: CDR1 SQVTM, CDR2 ANQGSEA. In preparing the TRB cDNA libraries, 5' RACE with UMI labels was used. After re-calling the 5' RACE reads, TCRdb lists one entry per CDR3 protein, DNA absent. The ten top clones account for 1% to 1.5%, within a sample of 6,000 to 8,500 distinct CDR3 sequences. Sorts that each held 300,000 cells were run in triplicate for every CD8+ T cell subset. This clonotype shows up as medium-sized by frequency. Antigen specificity is unknown. This clonotype was obtained from a human donor in good health. Some clones in this sample may be carry-over from other donors' samples. The specimen sequenced was naive CXCR3+ CD8+ T cells from blood. Subset of the sample: CD45RO-CCR7+CD27+CD95- naive CD8+ T cells expressing CXCR3 (TNR3+). V and J are TRBV29-1 and TRBJ1-1; the D call of TRBD1 rests on TCRdb alone, since no DNA is present to check it. CDR3 amino acids: CSVERGRETEAFF.